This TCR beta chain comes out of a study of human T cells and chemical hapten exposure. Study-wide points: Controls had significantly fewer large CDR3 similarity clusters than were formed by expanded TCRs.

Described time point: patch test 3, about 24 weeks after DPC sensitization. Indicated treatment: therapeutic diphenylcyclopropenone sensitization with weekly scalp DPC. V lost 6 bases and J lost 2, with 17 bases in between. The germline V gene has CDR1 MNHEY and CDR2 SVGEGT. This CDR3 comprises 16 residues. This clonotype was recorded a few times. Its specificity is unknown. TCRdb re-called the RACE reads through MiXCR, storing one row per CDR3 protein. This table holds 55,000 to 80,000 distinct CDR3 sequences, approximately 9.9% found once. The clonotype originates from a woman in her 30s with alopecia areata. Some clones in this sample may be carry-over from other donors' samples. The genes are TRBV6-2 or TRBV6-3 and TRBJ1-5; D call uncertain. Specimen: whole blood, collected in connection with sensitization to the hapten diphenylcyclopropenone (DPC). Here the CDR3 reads CASSSYTSLGNQPQHF. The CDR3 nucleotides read TGTGCCAGCAGCAGCTACACATCTTTGGGCAATCAGCCCCAGCATTTT.